One sample yielded the 24 T cell receptor beta chains listed below, sequenced in a study of cytotoxic CD8 clonotypes in ibrutinib-treated CLL. The data were produced by immunoSEQ multiplex PCR, yet TCRdb's version contains in-frame clones alone and is incomplete. The table lists about 68,000 clones, 65% to 85% of them singletons, with less than 9% in the top ten. The sample in question was PBMCs, obtained at disease progression, from a patient treated with ibrutinib. The receptors shown here come from a human donor with chronic lymphocytic leukemia.

This clone showed up just a few times. V usage is TRBV6-5 and J usage is TRBJ2-7, with D perhaps TRBD1 or TRBD2 (6 bases each). With 8 bases removed from V and 6 bases from J, the gap between germline ends came to 11 bases. CDR3 length: 11 amino acids. Per the germline V gene, CDR1 is MNHEY and CDR2 is SVGAGI. The CDR3 coding sequence is TGTGCCAGCCACAAGGGGGGCGAGCAGTACTTC. Its protein is CASHKGGEQYF.

There are a few counts of this clone. The chain links TRBV19 to TRBJ1-2; 7 bases fit TRBD1. Germline-derived CDR1 and CDR2 are LNHDA and SQIVND (reference sequence). Trimming took 3 bases from V and 6 from J; bases not matched to a gene: 7. The CDR3 sequence is 14 residues long. CDR3: CASSIRTGANGYTF. The CDR3 DNA sequence: TGTGCCAGTAGTATCCGAACAGGGGCAAATGGCTACACCTTC.

The rearrangement joins TRBV6-1 to TRBJ1-4; the match to TRBD1 covers 7 bases. Germline V gene sequence: CDR1 MNHNS, CDR2 SASEGT. The CDR3 is made up of 15 amino acids. V lost 2 bases, J lost 3 bases, and 3 bases stayed unmatched. CDR3: CASSEMGTANEKLFF. CDR3 in DNA: TGTGCCAGCAGTGAAATGGGGACAGCTAATGAAAAACTGTTTTTT.

The chain is built from TRBV10-2 and TRBJ1-2; 9 bases are shared with TRBD1. The germline gives CDR1 WSHSY, CDR2 SAAADI. Losses at the gene ends were 6 bases for V and 4 bases for J; bases not matched to a gene: 9. The CDR3 runs to 15 residues. The CDR3 region has the DNA TGCGCCAGCAGGGACAGGGGCGATACTCCCTATGGCTACACCTTC. Translated: CASRDRGDTPYGYTF.

V and J are TRBV7-3 and TRBJ1-1; TRBD1 aligns across 7 bases. This CDR3 region has 15 residues. Germline CDR1 is SGHTA and CDR2 is FQGTGA. V gave up 6 bases and J gave up 0 bases; unmatched junction bases: 7. The CDR3 DNA sequence: TGTGCCAGCAGTAAGACAGGGCCGATGAACACTGAAGCTTTCTTT. Its protein is CASSKTGPMNTEAFF.

The CDR3 loop reads CASSLKSGAHEQFF. CDR3 nucleotide sequence: TGTGCCAGCAGCTTAAAGTCTGGAGCCCATGAGCAGTTCTTC. This rearrangement joins TRBV13 to TRBJ2-1; D is unresolved. Trimming removed 2 bases at V and 8 bases at J, with 13 bases between. Germline CDR1 and CDR2: PRHDT and FYEKMQ (reference sequence). The CDR3 runs 14 residues.

The chain links TRBV30 to TRBJ2-5; D gene unclear. Germline V gene sequence: CDR1 GTSNPN, CDR2 SVGIG (reference sequence). This CDR3 has 13 residues. The V gene lost 2 bases and the J gene lost 5 bases, with 12 bases spanning the gap. The CDR3 is CAWSLGSSETQYF. The CDR3 nucleotides are TGTGCCTGGAGTCTCGGGTCTTCGGAGACCCAGTACTTC. Full variable domain (rest looked up from reference TRBV30 and TRBJ2-5): SQTIHQWPATLVQPVGSPLSLECTVEGTSNPNLYWYRQAAGRGLQLLFYSVGIGQISSEVPQNLSASRPQDRQFILSSKKLLLSDSGFYLCAWSLGSSETQYFGPGTRLLVL.

The chain is built from TRBV4-1 and TRBJ1-2; D gene uncertain. V gave up 3 bases and J gave up 7 bases, with 24 bases separating them. Per germline, CDR1 MGHRA and CDR2 YSYEKL. The CDR3 is 17 residues long. CDR3 sequence: CASSHGIVSPSRAGYTF. CDR3 DNA: TGCGCCAGCAGCCACGGGATAGTCAGTCCCTCGAGAGCTGGCTACACCTTC.

In this sample, this clone turned up once. This chain joins TRBV19 and TRBJ2-3; 8 bases align to TRBD1. Unmatched junction bases numbered 10, after V lost 4 bases and J lost 4 bases. This CDR3 contains 16 residues. CDR1 and CDR2 (germline): LNHDA, SQIVND (reference sequence). The CDR3 protein is CASSTPGQGRPDTQYF. In DNA form, the CDR3 reads TGTGCCAGTAGTACTCCCGGACAGGGACGACCAGATACGCAGTATTTT.

V and J are TRBV6-1 and TRBJ1-6; 8 bases are shared with TRBD1. The CDR3 is 15 amino acids. CDR1 is MNHNS, CDR2 SASEGT, per germline. Trimming cost V 6 bases and J 7 bases; bases outside gene matches: 8. In DNA, the CDR3 is TGTGCCAGCAGACTAAGGACAGGGTTGAATTCACCCCTCCACTTT. Its translation: CASRLRTGLNSPLHF.

This chain connects TRBV11-2 to TRBJ2-7; D perhaps matches TRBD2 (6 bases). The CDR3 extends over 14 amino acids. The V end was cut by 6 bases, the J end by 2 bases, with 14 bases between. The germline V gene has CDR1 SGHAT and CDR2 FQNNGV. CDR3 amino acids: CASREPGVTYEQYF. In DNA, the CDR3 is TGTGCCAGCAGGGAGCCGGGAGTGACCTACGAGCAGTACTTC.

The chain combines TRBV7-6 with TRBJ2-5; no clear D. The CDR3 has 14 amino acids. Trimming shortened V by 5 bases and J by 1 base, and 11 bases separated the two germline ends. CDR1 and CDR2 (germline): SGHVS, FNYEAQ. The CDR3 DNA reads as TGTGCCAGCAGCCCCGCCGGACCCCAAGAGACCCAGTACTTC. Its protein is CASSPAGPQETQYF.

The table lists this clone with a few counts. The CDR3 region is CASSSLGASSGNTIYF. The CDR3 coding sequence is TGTGCCAGCAGCTCCCTCGGGGCCTCCTCTGGAAACACCATATATTTT. The rearrangement joins TRBV7-2 to TRBJ1-3; D may be TRBD1 (5 bases). The CDR3 runs 16 residues. Trimming removed 4 bases from V and 0 bases from J, with 13 bases in between. CDR1 and CDR2 (germline): SGHTA, FQGNSA.

The J gene is TRBJ2-7, the V gene TRBV19; possibly TRBD1 or TRBD2 for D (5 bases each). Deletions cut 7 bases from V and 7 bases from J, with 23 bases between. Germline V gene lookup returns CDR1 LNHDA and CDR2 SQIVND (reference sequence). The CDR3 runs 15 residues. The chain's CDR3 is CASTIAPGPGGEQYF. Here the CDR3 DNA reads TGTGCCAGTACCATTGCACCGGGACCCGGTGGGGAGCAGTACTTC.

This chain joins TRBV5-1 and TRBJ2-3; 9 nucleotides match TRBD1. Germline V CDR1 and CDR2: SGHRS, YFSETQ. Trimming took 3 bases from V and 5 from J; bases not matched to a gene: 7. The CDR3 totals 15 residues. CDR3 region: CASSYRDRVIDTQYF. The DNA of the CDR3 is TGCGCCAGCAGCTACCGGGACAGGGTGATAGATACGCAGTATTTT.

J is TRBJ2-6 and V is TRBV6-1; 9 positions match TRBD1. The CDR3 consists of 16 residues. The trim removed 3 bases at V and 2 bases at J, leaving 2 bases unmatched. The germline gives CDR1 MNHNS, CDR2 SASEGT. The CDR3 reads CASSEGQGTGANVLTF. The DNA of the CDR3 is TGTGCCAGCAGTGAGGGACAGGGAACTGGGGCCAACGTCCTGACTTTC.

About this clone: The same CDR3 is also encoded by other DNA sequences in this sample. The chain links TRBV28 to TRBJ2-2; no clear D gene. Germline CDR1 is MDHEN and CDR2 is SYDVKM. The CDR3 has 12 amino acids. V lost 5 bases and J lost 3, with 4 bases in between. The CDR3 loop is CASSPYTGELFF. The DNA of the CDR3 is TGTGCCAGCAGTCCTTACACCGGGGAGCTGTTTTTT. The complete variable domain, with remaining parts taken from reference TRBV28 and TRBJ2-2, reads DVKVTQSSRYLVKRTGEKVFLECVQDMDHENMFWYRQDPGLGLRLIYFSYDVKMKEKGDIPEGYSVSREKKERFSLILESASTNQTSMYLCASSPYTGELFFGEGSRLTVL.

In this sample, this clone turned up once. The chain combines TRBV2 with TRBJ1-2; D perhaps matches TRBD1 (6 bases). The V gene lost 5 bases and the J gene lost 8 bases, with 21 bases spanning the gap. The germline gives CDR1 SNHLY, CDR2 FYNNEI. The CDR3 has 15 residues. The CDR3 sequence: CASSSRDIRYFGYTF. As DNA, the CDR3 is TGTGCCAGCAGTTCCCGGGACATTCGATATTTCGGCTACACCTTC.

The rearrangement uses TRBV4-1 and TRBJ2-2; D unresolved. Germline loops: CDR1 MGHRA, CDR2 YSYEKL. The CDR3 has 12 amino acids. Trimming cost V 3 bases and J 3 bases, with 2 bases left between them. This CDR3 is CASSQYTGELFF. The CDR3 DNA reads as TGCGCCAGCAGCCAGTACACCGGGGAGCTGTTTTTT.

The J gene is TRBJ2-3, the V gene TRBV2, with unresolved D. Trimming took 5 bases from V and 7 from J, leaving 22 bases between them. CDR3 length: 16 residues. Germline CDR1 and CDR2: SNHLY and FYNNEI. This CDR3 reads CASSPLNFRNPNTQYF. The CDR3 DNA is TGTGCCAGCAGTCCCTTAAACTTCAGGAACCCGAATACGCAGTATTTT.

The sample holds one count of this clone. This chain joins TRBV15 and TRBJ1-4; a weak D match, TRBD1 (5 bases). CDR1 is LNHNV and CDR2 is YYDKDF in the germline V gene (reference sequence). The CDR3 contains 13 residues. V lost 5 bases to trimming and J lost 8 bases, with 12 bases between them. CDR3 nucleotides: TGTGCCACCAGCCTTCAGGGATGGGAAAAACTGTTTTTT. Its translation: CATSLQGWEKLFF. The full variable domain, rest sourced from reference TRBV15 and TRBJ1-4, is DAMVIQNPRYQVTQFGKPVTLSCSQTLNHNVMYWYQQKSSQAPKLLFHYYDKDFNNEADTPDNFQSRRPNTSFCFLDIRSPGLGDTAMYLCATSLQGWEKLFFGSGTQLSVL.

The V and J genes are TRBV6-6 and TRBJ1-2; tentative D call: TRBD1 (5 bases). CDR1 is MNHNY, CDR2 SVGAGI, per germline (reference sequence). Trimming cost V 3 bases and J 10 bases, with 12 bases left between them. The CDR3 runs 12 residues. Here the CDR3 DNA reads TGTGCCAGCAGTTATTCGGGGGGGACCTACACCTTC. Translation: CASSYSGGTYTF.

The chain carries TRBV28 and TRBJ2-7, with a tentative D call TRBD2 (6 bases). The CDR3 runs 16 residues. Germline assignment: CDR1 MDHEN and CDR2 SYDVKM. Deletions cut 5 bases from V and 0 bases from J, with 17 bases between. The DNA for the CDR3 is TGTGCCAGCAGTAAGACCGGGACTGCGCACTCCTACGAGCAGTACTTC. Encoded protein: CASSKTGTAHSYEQYF.

The J gene is TRBJ2-7, the V gene TRBV5-4; 7 nucleotides match TRBD1. V was clipped by 1 base and J by 1 base; unmatched bases: 5. Germline V lookup: CDR1 SGHNT, CDR2 YYREEE (reference sequence). The CDR3 is 15 residues long. This CDR3 reads CASSLRLGQSYEQYF. The DNA for the CDR3 is TGTGCCAGCAGCTTGAGACTGGGACAGTCCTACGAGCAGTACTTC.